The rows below give T cell receptor beta chains drawn from one sample of a study of shared clonotypes between healthy human individuals. Libraries were prepared by immunoSEQ multiplex PCR; TCRdb keeps only in-frame clonotypes and omits some of them. The sample has about 2 million clones; around 96% are singletons. Sequencing was carried out using naive CD8+ T cells sorted from blood. The receptors shown here come from a man aged 18 to 35 in good health. Both conserved end residues are trimmed from each CDR3. Each record gives: V gene, CDR3 protein.

V gene: TRBV5-4
CDR3 protein: ASHYVSSLETQY

V gene: TRBV4-3
CDR3 protein: ASSQDSLDSAYETQY

V gene: TRBV11-2
CDR3 protein: ASSLSGLAVYNEQF

V gene: TRBV28
CDR3 protein: ASSFPWAGPSNTEAF

V gene: TRBV19
CDR3 protein: ASSILRPGELF

V gene: TRBV19
CDR3 protein: ASSILGGPNEQF

V gene: TRBV6-5
CDR3 protein: ASSPFSGGQETQY

V gene: TRBV2
CDR3 protein: ASSSRQGGATDTQY

V gene: TRBV7-6
CDR3 protein: ASSLTETSGPSNEQF

V gene: TRBV10-2
CDR3 protein: ASRDRVHGYEQY

V gene: TRBV4-1
CDR3 protein: ASSQEVQGDSPLH

V gene: TRBV9
CDR3 protein: ASSVGSGPETQY

V gene: TRBV7-9
CDR3 protein: ASSSDLGIADTQY

V gene: TRBV5-6
CDR3 protein: ASTPHTGNQETQY

V gene: TRBV9
CDR3 protein: ASSEGAMGNTIY

V gene: TRBV6-1
CDR3 protein: ASTGARTSYEQY

V gene: TRBV30
CDR3 protein: AWSALGQGATEAF

V gene: TRBV27
CDR3 protein: ASSPGGGNQPQH

V gene: TRBV6-5
CDR3 protein: ASSYGGGGATDTQY

V gene: TRBV28
CDR3 protein: ASSLPNNEQF